This record looks at one T cell receptor beta chain sequence and its context. Antigen unknown. Assay: immunoSEQ multiplex PCR; the TCRdb copy retains only in-frame clones and omits some. The data contain about 160,000 clones, approximately 92% of them seen just once; the ten biggest clones take up approximately 6.9%. V lost 1 base and J lost 1, with 7 bases in between. Germline V gives CDR1 SGHAT, CDR2 FQNNGV. The CDR3 runs to 14 residues. The sample originates from a study of T cell responses to AZD1222 COVID-19 vaccine. Whole-study findings and limits: Females made up more of the donors, who were largely white British, and clonal diversity may have come out too low.

The sequencing here drew on peripheral blood, taken on day 0 of AZD1222 vaccination. V gene TRBV11-2 combines with J gene TRBJ1-1, with D tentatively TRBD1 (6 bases). The receptor was derived from an adult in good health. CDR3 in DNA: TGTGCCAGCAGCTTAGTGGACAGGAACACTGAAGCTTTCTTT. Amino acids: CASSLVDRNTEAFF.